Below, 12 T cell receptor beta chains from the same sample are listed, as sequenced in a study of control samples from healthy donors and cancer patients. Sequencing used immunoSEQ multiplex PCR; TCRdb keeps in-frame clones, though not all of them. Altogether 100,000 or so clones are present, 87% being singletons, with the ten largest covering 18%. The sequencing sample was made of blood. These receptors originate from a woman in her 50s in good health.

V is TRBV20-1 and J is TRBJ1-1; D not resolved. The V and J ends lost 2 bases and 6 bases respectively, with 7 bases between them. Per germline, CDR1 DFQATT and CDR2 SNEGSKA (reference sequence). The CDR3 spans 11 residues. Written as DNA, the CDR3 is TGCAGTGCTAGAAAAGGCGCTGAAGCTTTCTTT. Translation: CSARKGAEAFF.

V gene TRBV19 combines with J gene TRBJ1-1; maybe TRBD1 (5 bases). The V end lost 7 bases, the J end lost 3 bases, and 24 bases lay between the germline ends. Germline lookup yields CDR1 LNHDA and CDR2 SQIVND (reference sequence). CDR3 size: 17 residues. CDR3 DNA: TGTGCCAGTATCGCATTTAATTATCTGGGGCTGTACACTGAAGCTTTCTTT. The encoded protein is CASIAFNYLGLYTEAFF. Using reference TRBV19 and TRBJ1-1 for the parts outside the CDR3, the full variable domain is DGGITQSPKYLFRKEGQNVTLSCEQNLNHDAMYWYRQDPGQGLRLIYYSQIVNDFQKGDIAEGYSVSREKKESFPLTVTSAQKNPTAFYLCASIAFNYLGLYTEAFFGQGTRLTVV.

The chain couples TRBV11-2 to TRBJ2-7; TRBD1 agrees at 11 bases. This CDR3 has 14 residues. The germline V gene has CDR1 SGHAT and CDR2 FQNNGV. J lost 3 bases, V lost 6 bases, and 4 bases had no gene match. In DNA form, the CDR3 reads TGTGCCAGCAGTAAGGGACAGGGGGTCTACGAGCAGTACTTC. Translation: CASSKGQGVYEQYF.

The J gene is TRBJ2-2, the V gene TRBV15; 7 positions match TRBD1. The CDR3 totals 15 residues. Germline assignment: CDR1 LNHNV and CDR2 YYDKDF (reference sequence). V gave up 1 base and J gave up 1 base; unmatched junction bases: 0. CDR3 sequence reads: CATSRGTGNTGELFF. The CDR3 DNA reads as TGTGCCACCAGCAGAGGGACAGGGAACACCGGGGAGCTGTTTTTT.

CDR3 protein: CASSLSFRRKGYEQYF. CDR3 coding DNA: TGTGCCAGCAGCTTAAGTTTTCGGCGAAAGGGTTACGAGCAGTACTTC. This chain uses TRBV11-2 with TRBJ2-7; no clear D. V was shortened by 2 bases and J by 4 bases, with 18 bases between the two germline ends. This CDR3 contains 16 residues. The germline V gene has CDR1 SGHAT and CDR2 FQNNGV.

The DNA for the CDR3 is TGTGCCAGCAGTGTCAGAGGCCTTTACAATGAGCAGTTCTTC. It yields the protein CASSVRGLYNEQFF. The rearrangement links TRBV25-1 to TRBJ2-1; D gene unclear. The V gene lost 4 bases and the J gene lost 4 bases, with 11 bases spanning the gap. Germline lookup yields CDR1 MGHDK and CDR2 SYGVNS. The CDR3 length is 14 residues.

For the CDR3, the DNA is TGTGCCACCAGCAGGGGGACAGGGCCTTCCTACGAGCAGTACGTC. This encodes CATSRGTGPSYEQYV. V and J are TRBV15 and TRBJ2-7; 9 bases agree with TRBD1. The CDR3 spans 15 residues. With 3 bases clipped from V and 1 base from J, the junction kept 4 bases outside the gene matches. Germline CDR1 reads LNHNV; CDR2 reads YYDKDF (reference sequence).

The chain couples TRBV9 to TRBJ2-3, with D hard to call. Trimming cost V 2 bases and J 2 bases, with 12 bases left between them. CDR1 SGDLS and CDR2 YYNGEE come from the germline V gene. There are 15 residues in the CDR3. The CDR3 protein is CASSVIGRITDTQYF. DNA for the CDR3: TGTGCCAGCAGCGTCATCGGACGGATCACAGATACGCAGTATTTT.

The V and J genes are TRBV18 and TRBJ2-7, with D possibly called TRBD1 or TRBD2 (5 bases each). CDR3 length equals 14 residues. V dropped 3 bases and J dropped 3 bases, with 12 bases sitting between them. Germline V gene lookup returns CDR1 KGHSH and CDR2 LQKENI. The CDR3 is CASSPPGRVYEQYV. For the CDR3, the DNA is TGTGCCAGCTCACCTCCGGGACGTGTCTACGAGCAGTACGTC.

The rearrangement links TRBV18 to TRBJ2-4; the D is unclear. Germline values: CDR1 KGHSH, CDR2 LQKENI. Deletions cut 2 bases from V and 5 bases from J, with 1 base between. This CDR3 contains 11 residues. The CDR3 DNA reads TGTGCCAGCTCACCAGAAAACATTCAGTACTTC. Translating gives CASSPENIQYF.

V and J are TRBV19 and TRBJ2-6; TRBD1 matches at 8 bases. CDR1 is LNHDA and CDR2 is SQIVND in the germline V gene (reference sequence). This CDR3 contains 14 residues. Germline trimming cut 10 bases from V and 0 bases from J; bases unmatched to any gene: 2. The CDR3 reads CATDRGSGANVLTF. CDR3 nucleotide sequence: TGTGCCACCGACAGGGGCTCTGGGGCCAACGTCCTGACTTTC.

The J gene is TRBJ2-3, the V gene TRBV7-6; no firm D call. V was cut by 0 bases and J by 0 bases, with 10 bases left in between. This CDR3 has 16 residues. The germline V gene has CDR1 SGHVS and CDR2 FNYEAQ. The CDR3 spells CASSLAGGSSTDTQYF. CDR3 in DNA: TGTGCCAGCAGCTTAGCTGGCGGATCTAGCACAGATACGCAGTATTTT.